This paragraph covers one T cell receptor (beta chain) sequence. The record originates from a study of blood T cell repertoires in COVID-19. Study in general: Donors in the United States, Italy and Spain gave samples during acute or convalescent COVID-19. The analysed material was cDNA or gDNA that came from T cells, B-cell-depleted T cells, or PBMCs.

Per the original methods: It was from reference gene primer amplification that nucleated cell counts were estimated. Generated by immunoSEQ multiplex PCR, the TCRdb table keeps only in-frame clones and is missing some. That table supplies the V and J calls and clone size; D and trimming were determined from the DNA. The sample holds 160,000 or so clones, roughly 80% seen once. The CDR3 is made up of 18 amino acids. Looked up from germline, CDR1 is LNHDA and CDR2 is SQIVND (reference sequence). V gave up 6 bases and J gave up 0 bases, with 21 bases separating them. This receptor was taken from a woman of 80 years or more with acute or convalescent COVID-19. The sequenced material came from peripheral blood. The V and J genes are TRBV19 and TRBJ1-5; D might be TRBD1 (6 bases). DNA for the CDR3: TGTGCCAGTAGCACCGACAGGATCACGAAATATAGCAATCAGCCCCAGCATTTT. Its protein product is CASSTDRITKYSNQPQHF.